This T cell receptor beta chain was sequenced for a study of shared clonotypes between healthy human individuals. Study results and limitations: Sharing across four donors was highest in naive CD4 (roughly 5%) and lowest in memory CD8 (approximately 0.4%).

Details on this clone: Its matching antigen is unknown. Other DNA sequences within the sample encode an identical CDR3.

TCRdb's copy holds only in-frame clones and misses some; the assay was immunoSEQ multiplex PCR. This table has about 2.4 million clones, around 94% appearing once. Trimming took 0 bases from V and 2 from J, leaving 4 bases between them. This CDR3 is built from 13 residues. CDR1 is KGHSH, CDR2 LQKENI, per germline. The V call is TRBV18, the J call TRBJ1-1; no definite D call. This sequence was found in a man between 18 and 29 years old in good health. The sample comprised naive CD4+ T cells sorted from blood. The subset is: CD45RA+ positively selected. The chain's CDR3 is CASSPPTNTEAFF. Written as DNA, the CDR3 is TGTGCCAGCTCACCACCGACAAACACTGAAGCTTTCTTT.